Following are 23 T cell receptor beta chains from one sample sequenced in a study of regulatory T cells in long-lasting Graves disease. Arm-PCR with iRepertoire HTBI primers amplified the CDR3 regions for these TCR beta libraries. TCRdb passed the multiplex PCR reads through MiXCR, listing each CDR3 protein once. This table holds 600,000 to 800,000 distinct CDR3 sequences, around 30% found once. Sample time point: persistent/refractory GD, antithyroid drugs over 5 years with positive TRAb. There was RNA extracted from PBMCs, and the TCR library was made from it. The sample here was peripheral blood mononuclear cells (PBMCs), taken when the disease was refractory, from a patient treated with antithyroid drugs. These receptors came from a female donor with Graves disease.

The chain has TRBV10-3 and TRBJ2-3; 10 bases align to TRBD2. The germline gives CDR1 ENHRY, CDR2 SYGVKD. Losses at the gene ends were 1 base for V and 2 bases for J; bases not matched to a gene: 9. This CDR3 contains 18 residues. For the CDR3, the DNA is TGTGCCATCAGTGAGTGGGGGACTAGCGCTACCACCACAGATACGCAGTATTTT. It is translated as CAISEWGTSATTTDTQYF.

This clonotype was counted ten times or more. The chain joins TRBV6-1 to TRBJ1-4; no clear D gene. V lost 1 base and J 8 bases, leaving 8 bases between the germline ends. Per germline, CDR1 MNHNS and CDR2 SASEGT. This CDR3 spans 13 amino acids. In DNA, the CDR3 is TGTGCCAGCAGTGAAGTGAGCAGGGAAAAACTGTTTTTT. This sequence encodes CASSEVSREKLFF.

At least ten counts were recorded for this clonotype. This chain joins TRBV2 and TRBJ1-4; 8 bases are shared with TRBD1. The CDR3 has 14 residues. The ends lost 6 bases at V and 8 bases at J; junction bases unmatched: 8. The germline CDR1 and CDR2 sequences are SNHLY and FYNNEI. The CDR3: CASSHDRGGEKLFF. Written as DNA, the CDR3 is TGTGCCAGCAGCCATGACAGGGGTGGAGAAAAACTGTTTTTT.

J is TRBJ1-2 and V is TRBV2, with no clear D. Germline-derived CDR1 and CDR2 are SNHLY and FYNNEI. This CDR3 comprises 13 residues. Between the trimmed V and J ends, which lost 7 bases and 3 bases, there was a span of 12 bases. The CDR3: CASKVSSDYGYTF. DNA of the CDR3: TGTGCCAGCAAAGTTTCGTCGGACTATGGCTACACCTTC.

This sequence joins TRBV6-1 and TRBJ1-2; D uncertain. The V gene's germline CDR1 is MNHNS and CDR2 SASEGT. V was shortened by 8 bases and J by 3 bases, with 10 bases between the two germline ends. The length of the CDR3 is 12 residues. CDR3 protein: CASHGRDYGYTF. The CDR3 coding sequence is TGTGCCAGCCACGGGAGGGACTATGGCTACACCTTC.

In the case of this clonotype: Just one base apart from a much larger clone, this may be a read error. The chain carries TRBV28 and TRBJ2-5; 8 nucleotides line up with TRBD2. The V gene's germline CDR1 is MDHEN and CDR2 SYDVKM. This CDR3 comprises 16 residues. After removal of 2 bases from V and 2 bases from J, the junction contained 7 bases not matched to a gene. CDR3 amino acids: CASSLHVAGWQETQYF. The CDR3 DNA is TGTGCCAGCAGTTTACACGTAGCGGGATGGCAAGAGACCCAGTACTTC.

Ten or more counts support this clonotype. The DNA for the CDR3 is TGTGCCAGCAGTTCCTTAGCGGGAGGGCCGAGTGAGCAGTACTTC. The encoded protein is CASSSLAGGPSEQYF. V gene TRBV28 combines with J gene TRBJ2-7, with 11 bases fitting TRBD2. The V and J ends lost 4 bases and 7 bases, in that order; junction bases with no gene match: 9. This CDR3 contains 15 residues. Germline V gene sequence: CDR1 MDHEN, CDR2 SYDVKM. Full variable domain (rest looked up from reference TRBV28 and TRBJ2-7): DVKVTQSSRYLVKRTGEKVFLECVQDMDHENMFWYRQDPGLGLRLIYFSYDVKMKEKGDIPEGYSVSREKKERFSLILESASTNQTSMYLCASSSLAGGPSEQYFGPGTRLTVT.

This clonotype occurred many times. This chain connects TRBV28 to TRBJ1-2; D gene unclear. The CDR3 totals 12 residues. Germline V gene sequence: CDR1 MDHEN, CDR2 SYDVKM. Trimming removed 3 bases at V and 8 bases at J, with 10 bases between. DNA for the CDR3: TGTGCCAGCAGTTTGAGGTTTGAAGGCTACACCTTC. Its translation is CASSLRFEGYTF.

This clonotype was counted many times. This sequence joins TRBV12-5 and TRBJ1-2; 9 nucleotides line up with TRBD1. The CDR3 extends over 17 amino acids. V lost 1 base and J lost 4; bases outside the gene matches: 10. Germline CDR1 LGHNT, CDR2 FRNRAP. The CDR3 protein is CASGLASEGQGIYGYTF. In nucleotides, the CDR3 is TGTGCTAGTGGTTTGGCCTCTGAGGGACAGGGTATCTATGGCTACACCTTC.

This rearrangement joins TRBV2 to TRBJ1-5; D is unresolved. The ends were cut back, 0 bases at V and 4 bases at J, with 13 bases in the middle. CDR1 SNHLY and CDR2 FYNNEI come from the germline V gene. The CDR3 contains 16 residues. CDR3 amino acids: CASSEAKLGGNQPQHF. CDR3 nucleotide sequence: TGTGCCAGCAGTGAAGCAAAGCTTGGTGGTAATCAGCCCCAGCATTTT. The full variable domain, in which reference TRBV2 and TRBJ1-5 provide the parts outside the CDR3, is EPEVTQTPSHQVTQMGQEVILRCVPISNHLYFYWYRQILGQKVEFLVSFYNNEISEKSEIFDDQFSVERPDGSNFTLKIRSTKLEDSAMYFCASSEAKLGGNQPQHFGDGTRLSIL.

CDR3 DNA sequence: TGTGCCAGCAGCAACGCAGGGGTCGGTGAGAAACTGTTTTTT. Its translation is CASSNAGVGEKLFF. V is TRBV6-1 and J is TRBJ1-4, with a possible D match to TRBD1 (6 bases). V dropped 6 bases and J dropped 11 bases, with 19 bases sitting between them. Germline lookup yields CDR1 MNHNS and CDR2 SASEGT. There are 14 residues in the CDR3.

This clonotype was recorded a few times. This rearrangement joins TRBV27 to TRBJ1-5; TRBD1 matches at 7 bases. The CDR3 extends over 14 amino acids. The V and J ends lost 5 bases and 2 bases, in that order; junction bases with no gene match: 3. In germline, CDR1 is MNHEY, CDR2 SMNVEV (reference sequence). CDR3 region: CASSHGQGNQPQHF. The CDR3 DNA reads as TGTGCCAGCAGTCATGGACAGGGCAATCAGCCCCAGCATTTT.

A few counts support this clonotype. V usage is TRBV3-1 and J usage is TRBJ2-7, with 10 bases fitting TRBD2. The CDR3 extends over 13 amino acids. Germline assignment: CDR1 LGHDT and CDR2 YNNKEL (reference sequence). Trimming removed 6 bases from V and 7 bases from J; junction bases left unmatched: 6. Here the CDR3 reads CASSPLAGVEQYF. CDR3 nucleotide sequence: TGTGCCAGCAGTCCTCTAGCGGGAGTTGAGCAGTACTTC.

Details on this clonotype: The conserved final phenylalanine or tryptophan is absent from the CDR3, which likely points to a read error. The rearrangement uses TRBV28 and TRBJ2-2, with 13 bases identical to TRBD2. Trimming removed 8 bases from V and 5 bases from J; junction bases left unmatched: 8. CDR3 length: 16 amino acids. Germline V gives CDR1 MDHEN, CDR2 SYDVKM. CDR3 sequence reads: CASCGLAGVETGELFL. The CDR3 DNA sequence: TGTGCCAGCTGCGGACTAGCGGGAGTTGAAACCGGGGAGCTGTTTCTT.

Only a few counts were recorded for this clonotype. The CDR3 spells CASSRGDSNNSPLHF. CDR3 nucleotides: TGCGCCAGCAGCCGCGGGGACAGCAATAATTCACCCCTCCACTTT. The chain is built from TRBV5-1 and TRBJ1-6; 7 bases are shared with TRBD1. The CDR3 extends over 15 amino acids. From germline, CDR1 is SGHRS and CDR2 YFSETQ. With V trimmed by 4 bases and J by 5 bases, 6 bases remained unmatched.

This clonotype was seen ten or more times. The chain carries TRBV2 and TRBJ1-2; 9 bases agree with TRBD1. V lost 6 bases to trimming and J lost 3 bases; unmatched junction nucleotides: 5. The CDR3 is 14 residues long. The germline gives CDR1 SNHLY, CDR2 FYNNEI. Written as DNA, the CDR3 is TGTGCCAGCAGGGGGGGACAGGGCTACTATGGCTACACCTTC. As protein: CASRGGQGYYGYTF.

The chain employs TRBV25-1 and TRBJ1-5, with no clear D. This CDR3 region has 14 residues. CDR1 is MGHDK, CDR2 SYGVNS, per germline. Trimming cost V 4 bases and J 1 base, with 8 bases left between them. The CDR3 reads CASSVPGSNQPQHF. CDR3 nucleotides: TGTGCCAGCAGTGTACCGGGGAGCAATCAGCCCCAGCATTTT.

This clonotype appeared a few times. This chain connects TRBV20-1 to TRBJ1-5; possibly TRBD1 for D (5 bases). The CDR3 consists of 17 residues. The germline V gene encodes CDR1 DFQATT and CDR2 SNEGSKA (reference sequence). Trimming took 3 bases from V and 0 from J, leaving 18 bases between them. CDR3 amino acids: CSASGTGGFHSNQPQHF. The CDR3, as DNA: TGCAGTGCTAGTGGGACGGGCGGGTTCCATAGCAATCAGCCCCAGCATTTT.

The chain joins TRBV5-1 to TRBJ1-1; 7 nucleotides agree with TRBD1. The V gene's germline CDR1 is SGHRS and CDR2 YFSETQ. With 6 bases clipped from V and 0 bases from J, the junction kept 8 bases outside the gene matches. CDR3 size: 15 residues. CDR3 residues: CASTLARGLNTEAFF. Here the CDR3 DNA reads TGCGCCAGCACCCTTGCTAGGGGGCTGAACACTGAAGCTTTCTTT.

This clonotype was observed at least ten times. The chain links TRBV7-2 to TRBJ2-7, with D unclear. This CDR3 contains 14 residues. V shed 5 bases and J shed 2 bases, with 13 bases lying between them. Germline CDR1 is SGHTA and CDR2 is FQGNSA. CDR3 sequence: CASSVVEKAYEQYF. CDR3 sequence (DNA): TGTGCCAGCAGCGTTGTTGAAAAAGCCTACGAGCAGTACTTC. Filled out from reference TRBV7-2 and TRBJ2-7, the complete variable domain reads GAGVSQSPSNKVTEKGKDVELRCDPISGHTALYWYRQSLGQGLEFLIYFQGNSAPDKSGLPSDRFSAERTGGSVSTLTIQRTQQEDSAVYLCASSVVEKAYEQYFGPGTRLTVT.

As to this clonotype: A much larger clone is a single base away; this may be a read error. The DNA for the CDR3 is TGTGCCAGCAGCTTATACAACACCGGGGAGCTGTTTTTT. Translating it yields CASSLYNTGELFF. J is TRBJ2-2 and V is TRBV11-3; no reliable D call. The CDR3 totals 13 residues. The V gene's germline CDR1 is SGHNT and CDR2 YENEEA. V lost 2 bases, J lost 2 bases, and 3 bases lay in between.

This clonotype occurred a few times. The rearrangement links TRBV15 to TRBJ1-3; D is ambiguous. Trimming stripped 2 bases from V and 0 bases from J, with 5 bases between. CDR1 LNHNV and CDR2 YYDKDF come from the germline V gene (reference sequence). This CDR3 region has 14 residues. This CDR3 is CATSRRSSGNTIYF. In DNA form, the CDR3 reads TGTGCCACCAGCAGACGTTCCTCTGGAAACACCATATATTTT. The full variable domain, rest sourced from reference TRBV15 and TRBJ1-3, is DAMVIQNPRYQVTQFGKPVTLSCSQTLNHNVMYWYQQKSSQAPKLLFHYYDKDFNNEADTPDNFQSRRPNTSFCFLDIRSPGLGDTAMYLCATSRRSSGNTIYFGEGSWLTVV.

This clonotype was observed many times. V usage is TRBV12-3 or TRBV12-4 and J usage is TRBJ2-5; 11 bases align to TRBD2. With 4 bases clipped from V and 2 bases from J, the junction kept 6 bases outside the gene matches. The CDR3 loop spans 16 amino acids. In DNA form, the CDR3 reads TGTGCCAGCAGTTGGACCGGGACTAGCGGACAAGAGACCCAGTACTTC. Amino acids: CASSWTGTSGQETQYF.